What follows describes a single TCR beta chain. The germline V gene has CDR1 SGHTA and CDR2 FQGNSA. V trimming: 6 bases; J trimming: 5 bases; junction bases outside the gene matches: 6. The CDR3 sequence is 13 residues long. Authors' data handling: Junction-only sequences without quality scores came from ImmunoSEQ, so filtering differed. TCRdb's table, derived via immunoSEQ multiplex PCR, lists solely in-frame clones and lacks some. The DNA was the basis for D and trimming; V, J and clone size are from that table. Of roughly 2 million clones in the sample, almost 96% were seen once. The sample originates from a study of shared clonotypes between healthy human individuals.

The chain links TRBV7-2 to TRBJ2-7; 8 nucleotides agree with TRBD2. Sequenced material: naive CD4+ T cells sorted from blood. Regarding subset: CD45RA+ positively selected. This clonotype originated in a man in his late teens or twenties in good health. CDR3 nucleotides: TGTGCCAGCAGTGGAGCGGGAGTGGACGAGCAGTACTTC. Its translation: CASSGAGVDEQYF.